The table lists the clone carrying this T cell receptor beta chain with a few counts. Its target is unknown. This record belongs to a study of vaccination and CD4 T cells after COVID-19. Study-wide context: Post-COVID draws came a median approximately 94 days after diagnosis (range 35 to 161).

V was trimmed by 3 bases and J by 1 base, leaving 10 bases between them. Germline V CDR1 and CDR2: LGHNA, YSLEER. CDR3 length equals 15 residues. Treatment denoted: roughly 10-day PBMC culture with coronavirus spike peptide pools or control peptides (ViraFEST assay). It was before the COVID-19 pandemic (2011-2018) that the unexposed donor's CD4+ T cells were collected. Cultured CD4+ T-cell DNA underwent Oncomine TCR Beta short-read sequencing. Investigators obtained genomic DNA by extraction from cultured CD4+ T cells. Each CDR3 protein is one row after TCRdb ran MiXCR on the PCR reads. The data hold 9,000 to 13,000 distinct CDR3 sequences, with approximately 29% observed a single time.

This receptor was obtained from a human donor in good health. The chain employs TRBV4-3 and TRBJ1-5; D unclear. Sequencing input: CD4+ T cells from blood, cultured in vitro. The CDR3 coding sequence is TGCGCCAGCAGCCAGACGTGGGAGAGCAATCAGCCCCAGCATTTT. This sequence encodes CASSQTWESNQPQHF.